This is a list of T cell receptor beta chains from one sample in a study of relationships among human T cell subsets. A single record per CDR3 protein comes from TCRdb applying MiXCR to the multiplex PCR reads. The sample has around 2,500 distinct CDR3 sequences; around 40% are singletons. The source material was activated T cells sorted from blood. These receptors were taken from a man in his forties in good health. The CDR3 runs from the conserved cysteine through the conserved F or W. The D gene is left open where the match is weak. Rows give clone size only sometimes, using once, few, many, or a class for an expanded clone.

clone_size j_call v_call d_call cdr3_aa cdr3_nt
medium-sized TRBJ2-1 TRBV11-2 - CASSLAGTPYNEQFF TGTGCCAGCAGCTTAGCCGGAACCCCCTACAATGAGCAGTTCTTC
few TRBJ2-1 TRBV10-3 TRBD1 CAISAQGRLNEQFF TGTGCCATCAGTGCACAGGGGAGATTAAATGAGCAGTTCTTC
- TRBJ2-5 TRBV29-1 - CSAGFQGRETQYF TGCAGCGCTGGATTTCAGGGACGAGAGACCCAGTACTTC
- TRBJ2-1 TRBV12-3/TRBV12-4 - CASTRWGRDEQFF TGTGCCAGCACCCGGTGGGGACGAGACGAGCAGTTCTTC
- TRBJ2-7 TRBV10-3 TRBD2 CAISGGGVVEGLVSLYEQYF TGTGCCATCAGTGGTGGGGGGGTGGTTGAAGGACTAGTGTCCCTCTACGAGCAGTACTTC
- TRBJ2-3 TRBV20-1 TRBD2 CSAKSSGRPENTQYF TGCAGTGCTAAATCTAGCGGGAGGCCTGAAAATACGCAGTATTTT
few TRBJ2-4 TRBV11-2 - CASSLEPLAKNIQYF TGTGCCAGCAGCTTGGAGCCTCTAGCCAAAAACATTCAGTACTTC
- TRBJ2-1 TRBV4-2 TRBD2 CASSQEGTRAIHEQFF TGTGCCAGCAGCCAAGAAGGGACTAGAGCGATCCATGAGCAGTTCTTC
medium-sized TRBJ2-3 TRBV28 - CASSPRTGADTQYF TGTGCCAGCAGTCCCCGGACGGGGGCAGATACGCAGTATTTT
- TRBJ1-5 TRBV10-3 - CAISDGESNQPQHF TGTGCCATCAGTGACGGGGAATCCAATCAGCCCCAGCATTTT
few TRBJ1-5 TRBV5-1 - CASSLSADQPQHF TGCGCCAGCAGCTTGAGCGCGGATCAGCCCCAGCATTTT
- TRBJ1-2 TRBV14 - CASSREGNYGYTF TGTGCCAGCAGCCGGGAAGGGAACTATGGCTACACCTTC
- TRBJ2-5 TRBV12-3/TRBV12-4 - CASTEGGGGAAYF TGTGCCAGCACCGAGGGAGGCGGTGGTGCCGCCTACTTC
- TRBJ2-1 TRBV11-2 TRBD1 CASRGNRGRGEQFF TGTGCCAGCAGAGGGAACAGGGGGCGAGGTGAGCAGTTCTTC
- TRBJ2-7 TRBV11-2 TRBD1 CASSPLSRTGQYEQYF TGTGCCAGCAGCCCCCTTTCCCGGACAGGACAATACGAGCAGTACTTC
- TRBJ2-7 TRBV7-6 TRBD1 CASSFGQEYEQYF TGTGCCAGCAGCTTCGGACAGGAGTACGAGCAGTACTTC
few TRBJ1-2 TRBV20-1 TRBD1 CSASPGTGYYGYTF TGCAGTGCCAGTCCCGGGACAGGGTACTATGGCTACACCTTC
- TRBJ2-1 TRBV29-1 - CSVVRGEPSSYNEQFF TGCAGCGTTGTCAGGGGCGAACCCAGCTCCTACAATGAGCAGTTCTTC
medium-sized TRBJ2-6 TRBV28 TRBD1 CASSFETGTGGSGANVLTF TGTGCCAGCAGTTTTGAAACCGGGACAGGGGGCTCTGGGGCCAACGTCCTGACTTTC
- TRBJ1-2 TRBV2 TRBD1 CASSDRQGWYGYTF TGTGCCAGCAGTGATCGACAGGGCTGGTATGGCTACACCTTC
- TRBJ1-1 TRBV6-5 TRBD1 CASSYSLSGGTEAFF TGTGCCAGCAGTTACTCCTTATCAGGGGGTACTGAAGCTTTCTTT
few TRBJ2-7 TRBV13 - CASSLESYEQYF TGTGCCAGCAGCTTGGAATCCTACGAGCAGTACTTC
large TRBJ2-7 TRBV14 - CASSHDRLSGEQYF TGTGCCAGCAGCCACGACAGGTTAAGTGGAGAGCAGTACTTC
medium-sized TRBJ1-5 TRBV30 - CAWSEGRNQPQHF TGTGCCTGGAGTGAAGGCCGCAATCAGCCCCAGCATTTT
hyperexpanded TRBJ2-1 TRBV12-3/TRBV12-4 TRBD2 CASTLGGLIYNEQFF TGTGCCAGCACCCTCGGGGGGTTGATCTACAATGAGCAGTTCTTC
- TRBJ2-3 TRBV30 TRBD2 CAWTSSKSGGPSF TGTGCCTGGACCTCATCCAAAAGCGGGGGTCCTAGTTTT
few TRBJ1-5 TRBV5-8 - CASSLIQPQHF TGTGCCAGCAGCTTGATTCAGCCCCAGCATTTT
medium-sized TRBJ1-5 TRBV14 - CASSQADTDYSNQPQHF TGTGCCAGCAGCCAAGCCGACACAGATTATAGCAATCAGCCCCAGCATTTT
- TRBJ1-2 TRBV12-3/TRBV12-4 - CASSKGVGDYGYTF TGTGCCAGCAGTAAGGGGGTGGGAGACTATGGCTACACCTTC
few TRBJ2-1 TRBV11-3 - CASSLDVRHNEQFF TGTGCCAGCAGCTTAGATGTAAGACACAATGAGCAGTTCTTC
- TRBJ2-2 TRBV5-4 - CASSFRDITGELFF TGTGCCAGCAGCTTCCGGGACATCACCGGGGAGCTGTTTTTT
- TRBJ2-3 TRBV11-2 - CASSPSRATSTDTQYF TGTGCCAGCAGCCCTAGTAGGGCCACTAGCACAGATACGCAGTATTTT
once TRBJ1-2 TRBV19 - CASSIVTTAFAF TGTGCCAGTAGTATAGTTACCACCGCCTTCGCCTTC
- TRBJ2-5 TRBV28 - CASRLGVRETQYF TGTGCCAGCAGGCTCGGGGTTAGGGAGACCCAGTACTTC
few TRBJ1-6 TRBV27 - CASSLTGTPPLHF TGTGCCAGCAGTTTAACCGGGACCCCACCCCTCCACTTT
- TRBJ2-5 TRBV28 TRBD2 CASKTGGVGSGETQYF TGTGCCAGTAAAACGGGAGGGGTAGGATCGGGAGAGACCCAGTACTTC
- TRBJ2-7 TRBV7-9 - CASSGFSSYEQYF TGTGCCAGCAGCGGATTTAGCTCCTACGAGCAGTACTTC
few TRBJ2-1 TRBV4-1 TRBD2 CASSQERVGRLGNEQFF TGCGCCAGCAGCCAAGAAAGGGTCGGGAGGCTCGGGAATGAGCAGTTCTTC
- TRBJ2-3 TRBV6-5 - CASRSRTYSTDTQYF TGTGCCAGCAGGTCTAGGACCTATAGCACAGATACGCAGTATTTT
- TRBJ2-1 TRBV20-1 TRBD2 CSALTSGRAGEQFF TGCAGTGCTTTGACTAGCGGGAGGGCCGGGGAGCAGTTCTTC
- TRBJ2-3 TRBV6-6 - CASSYLVDTQYF TGTGCCAGCAGTTACCTTGTGGATACGCAGTATTTT
- TRBJ2-7 TRBV20-1 TRBD1 CSAVDRENEQYF TGCAGTGCTGTGGACAGGGAAAACGAGCAGTACTTC
- TRBJ2-3 TRBV5-1 - CASSLFTRGSADTQYF TGCGCCAGCAGCTTGTTCACCCGAGGAAGCGCAGATACGCAGTATTTT
- TRBJ2-7 TRBV7-9 - CASSDSQDFEQYF TGTGCCAGCAGCGATTCCCAGGATTTTGAGCAGTACTTC
- TRBJ2-3 TRBV11-2 - CASSLSTGRSRTDTQYF TGTGCCAGCAGCTTATCCACAGGGCGATCACGCACAGATACGCAGTATTTT
- TRBJ2-7 TRBV4-1 TRBD2 CASSFDRLAGSPGEQYF TGCGCCAGCAGCTTCGACCGACTAGCGGGGTCCCCGGGGGAGCAGTACTTC
few TRBJ1-1 TRBV30 TRBD1 CAWGQGGNTEAFF TGTGCCTGGGGACAGGGAGGGAACACTGAAGCTTTCTTT
few TRBJ2-7 TRBV11-2 TRBD2 CASSSPGLAFYEQYF TGTGCCAGCAGCTCCCCGGGACTAGCGTTCTACGAGCAGTACTTC
- TRBJ2-1 TRBV24-1 TRBD2 CATSDRTSGLSYNEQFF TGTGCCACCAGTGATCGGACTAGCGGGCTCTCCTACAATGAGCAGTTCTTC
- TRBJ1-3 TRBV7-9 - CASSLPGNTIYF TGTGCCAGCAGCTTACCTGGAAACACCATATATTTT
- TRBJ1-1 TRBV7-8 - CASSPRARGTEAFF TGTGCCAGCAGCCCCCGGGCCCGGGGCACTGAAGCTTTCTTT
few TRBJ2-5 TRBV7-9 - CASSSNSGQKRETQYF TGTGCCAGCAGCAGCAACTCGGGACAAAAGCGGGAGACCCAGTACTTC
- TRBJ2-5 TRBV12-3/TRBV12-4 - CASSSREDLQETQYF TGTGCCAGCAGCTCTCGGGAAGACCTCCAAGAGACCCAGTACTTC